This passage covers 25 T cell receptor beta chains from one sample sequenced in a study of control samples from healthy donors and cancer patients. Here immunoSEQ multiplex PCR was the method, and the copy in TCRdb shows in-frame clones only, minus some. Among 170,000 or so clones listed, 75% to 95% were seen once. Sequenced input: blood. These receptors originate from a woman in her 40s in good health.

The chain combines TRBV10-1 with TRBJ2-2, with 11 bases matching TRBD2. With V trimmed by 4 bases and J by 6 bases, 4 bases remained unmatched. The CDR3 has 15 amino acids. CDR1 is WNHNN, CDR2 SYGVQD, per germline (reference sequence). Here the CDR3 reads CASSAVAGGSGELFF. CDR3 coding DNA: TGCGCCAGCAGTGCCGTAGCGGGGGGGTCCGGGGAGCTGTTTTTT.

The genes are TRBV19 and TRBJ1-1, with D possibly being TRBD1 (6 bases). The CDR3 length is 13 residues. Between the trimmed V and J ends, which lost 6 bases and 10 bases, there was a span of 18 bases. CDR1 is LNHDA, CDR2 SQIVND, per germline (reference sequence). In nucleotides, the CDR3 is TGTGCCAGTAGCAGACAGGACGTTTGGTTAGCTTTCTTT. This encodes CASSRQDVWLAFF.

This chain uses TRBV15 with TRBJ2-7; D uncertain. The CDR3 spans 13 residues. Looked up from germline, CDR1 is LNHNV and CDR2 is YYDKDF (reference sequence). Between the trimmed V and J ends, which lost 9 bases and 2 bases, there was a span of 14 bases. The CDR3 sequence: CATERNDTYEQYF. The CDR3 DNA is TGTGCCACGGAACGGAACGATACCTACGAGCAGTACTTC.

The chain links TRBV5-4 to TRBJ2-7, with 9 positions matching TRBD1. Germline assignment: CDR1 SGHNT and CDR2 YYREEE (reference sequence). This CDR3 region has 15 residues. Trimming at V came to 3 bases and at J to 9 bases, leaving 13 bases not matched to a gene. The CDR3 sequence: CASSSSGTGLTVQYF. As DNA, the CDR3 is TGTGCCAGCAGCTCTTCCGGGACAGGGCTTACTGTGCAGTACTTC.

This chain links TRBV19 with TRBJ1-1; D may be TRBD1 (6 bases). This CDR3 is built from 18 residues. The V and J ends lost 3 bases and 0 bases respectively, with 20 bases between them. Germline CDR1 reads LNHDA; CDR2 reads SQIVND (reference sequence). The CDR3: CASSIVEWGQGMNTEAFF. The CDR3 nucleotides read TGTGCCAGTAGTATTGTTGAATGGGGTCAGGGGATGAACACTGAAGCTTTCTTT.

The chain carries TRBV3-1 (or the pseudogene TRBV3-2) and TRBJ2-1; 10 bases agree with TRBD1. This CDR3 is 16 amino acids long. Germline V gives CDR1 LGHDT, CDR2 YNNKEL (reference sequence). With 4 bases clipped from V and 9 bases from J, the junction kept 12 bases outside the gene matches. The CDR3 loop is CASSLPRGQGKVEQFF. CDR3 nucleotides: TGTGCCAGCAGCCTGCCCCGGGGACAGGGGAAGGTTGAGCAGTTCTTC.

This clone came up once. This chain uses TRBV7-9 with TRBJ1-1, with D maybe TRBD1 (5 bases). CDR1 SEHNR and CDR2 FQNEAQ come from the germline V gene (reference sequence). This CDR3 region has 15 residues. V gave up 1 base and J gave up 0 bases, with 9 bases separating them. The CDR3 DNA sequence: TGTGCCAGCAGCTTAGGGGCGGGGCTGAACACTGAAGCTTTCTTT. Residues: CASSLGAGLNTEAFF.

J is TRBJ1-4 and V is TRBV2; tentatively, D is TRBD1 (5 bases). Trimming stripped 3 bases from V and 7 bases from J, with 12 bases between. Germline-derived CDR1 and CDR2 are SNHLY and FYNNEI. The CDR3 sequence is 14 residues long. CDR3 in amino acids: CASSDGTTSEKLFF. DNA of the CDR3: TGTGCCAGCAGTGACGGGACCACCAGTGAAAAACTGTTTTTT.

The gene calls are TRBV29-1 and TRBJ2-1; TRBD2 agrees at 11 bases. This CDR3 is 16 amino acids long. The germline V gene has CDR1 SQVTM and CDR2 ANQGSEA. The V segment lost 6 bases and the J segment 0 bases; nucleotides outside the gene matches: 7. Written as DNA, the CDR3 is TGCAGCGTCACTAGCGGGGGCCTGAGCTCCTACAATGAGCAGTTCTTC. Its protein is CSVTSGGLSSYNEQFF.

Only one count was recorded for this clone. The chain carries TRBV28 and TRBJ2-2, with TRBD2 as a possible D gene (5 bases). Germline loops: CDR1 MDHEN, CDR2 SYDVKM. The CDR3 contains 14 residues. Trimming pared 3 bases from V and 6 bases from J, leaving 11 bases between. Here the CDR3 reads CASSFGGAAGELFF. The CDR3 coding sequence is TGTGCCAGCAGTTTTGGAGGTGCCGCCGGGGAGCTGTTTTTT. Complete variable domain (other parts from reference TRBV28 and TRBJ2-2): DVKVTQSSRYLVKRTGEKVFLECVQDMDHENMFWYRQDPGLGLRLIYFSYDVKMKEKGDIPEGYSVSREKKERFSLILESASTNQTSMYLCASSFGGAAGELFFGEGSRLTVL.

The chain uses TRBV19 and TRBJ2-7; D is possibly TRBD2 (6 bases). V lost 5 bases and J lost 5, with 13 bases in between. Germline lookup yields CDR1 LNHDA and CDR2 SQIVND (reference sequence). The CDR3 totals 13 residues. The chain's CDR3 is CASSPGLPNEQYF. CDR3 sequence (DNA): TGTGCCAGTAGTCCGGGACTCCCCAACGAGCAGTACTTC.

CDR3 amino acids: CASSENGGATQYF. CDR3 bases: TGTGCCAGCAGTGAAAACGGGGGCGCAACGCAGTATTTT. The V gene is TRBV6-1, the J gene TRBJ2-3, with D tentatively TRBD1 or TRBD2 (6 bases each). Between the trimmed V and J ends, which lost 2 bases and 9 bases, there was a span of 12 bases. The CDR3 length is 13 residues. The germline V gene has CDR1 MNHNS and CDR2 SASEGT.

The chain combines TRBV14 with TRBJ1-2; D might be TRBD1 (6 bases). Deletions cut 4 bases from V and 8 bases from J, with 14 bases between. Germline CDR1 and CDR2: SGHDN and FVKESK. The CDR3 covers 13 residues. CDR3 bases: TGTGCCAGCAGCCCAGGACAGAGTACAGGCTACACCTTC. It translates to CASSPGQSTGYTF. Full variable domain (missing parts from reference TRBV14 and TRBJ1-2): EAGVTQFPSHSVIEKGQTVTLRCDPISGHDNLYWYRRVMGKEIKFLLHFVKESKQDESGMPNNRFLAERTGGTYSTLKVQPAELEDSGVYFCASSPGQSTGYTFGSGTRLTVV.

This clone showed up just a few times. V usage is TRBV11-2 and J usage is TRBJ1-2; no firm D call. V was pared by 4 bases and J by 6 bases, with 9 bases between. CDR1 SGHAT and CDR2 FQNNGV come from the germline V gene. This CDR3 comprises 12 residues. CDR3 loop: CASSSQRNGYTF. CDR3 nucleotides: TGTGCCAGCAGCTCCCAGAGGAATGGCTACACCTTC.

The chain recombines TRBV2 with TRBJ1-1; D perhaps matches TRBD1 (5 bases). CDR1 and CDR2 (germline): SNHLY, FYNNEI. The CDR3 spans 13 residues. With 8 bases removed from V and 8 bases from J, the gap between germline ends came to 18 bases. In DNA, the CDR3 is TGTGCCAGCGTTGCCGGGACCGAGGGGGAAGCTTTCTTT. Translation gives CASVAGTEGEAFF. The whole variable domain, filled in from reference TRBV2 and TRBJ1-1, reads EPEVTQTPSHQVTQMGQEVILRCVPISNHLYFYWYRQILGQKVEFLVSFYNNEISEKSEIFDDQFSVERPDGSNFTLKIRSTKLEDSAMYFCASVAGTEGEAFFGQGTRLTVV.

The J gene is TRBJ1-2, the V gene TRBV4-1; tentatively, D is TRBD1 (6 bases). The CDR3 covers 14 residues. The germline gives CDR1 MGHRA, CDR2 YSYEKL. V was cut by 5 bases and J by 8 bases, with 18 bases left in between. The CDR3 region has the DNA TGCGCCAGCAGCTGGGAGGACTGGGGGCAGGGCTACACCTTC. It encodes CASSWEDWGQGYTF.

The chain has TRBV11-3 and TRBJ2-2, with D perhaps TRBD1 (5 bases). This CDR3 is 16 amino acids long. Germline V gives CDR1 SGHNT, CDR2 YENEEA. V was clipped by 2 bases and J by 0 bases, with 10 bases between them. CDR3 sequence (DNA): TGTGCCAGCAGCTTACTCCAGGGATCGAACACCGGGGAGCTGTTTTTT. Its translation is CASSLLQGSNTGELFF.

V usage is TRBV10-3 and J usage is TRBJ1-5; 10 bases match TRBD1. The trim removed 9 bases at V and 4 bases at J, leaving 3 bases unmatched. Germline lookup yields CDR1 ENHRY and CDR2 SYGVKD. CDR3 length: 13 amino acids. The CDR3 region is CAIWTGGNQPQHF. CDR3 DNA sequence: TGTGCCATATGGACAGGGGGGAATCAGCCCCAGCATTTT.

The chain has TRBV19 and TRBJ1-1; 8 nucleotides agree with TRBD1. With 7 bases clipped from V and 5 bases from J, the junction kept 9 bases outside the gene matches. Germline V gives CDR1 LNHDA, CDR2 SQIVND (reference sequence). This CDR3 has 14 residues. The CDR3 protein is CASNLQGVSTEAFF. The CDR3 nucleotides are TGTGCCAGTAACCTACAGGGGGTGAGTACTGAAGCTTTCTTT.

J is TRBJ1-1 and V is TRBV5-1; D is unclear. Trimming took off 3 bases at V and 0 bases at J, with 9 bases between the two ends. Per germline, CDR1 SGHRS and CDR2 YFSETQ. The CDR3 loop spans 14 amino acids. As DNA, the CDR3 is TGCGCCAGCAGCTCAGACACACTGAACACTGAAGCTTTCTTT. Its translation: CASSSDTLNTEAFF.

This chain uses TRBV6-5 with TRBJ1-1; D unresolved. The germline V gene encodes CDR1 MNHEY and CDR2 SVGAGI. CDR3 length: 15 amino acids. V lost 0 bases, J lost 0 bases, and 8 bases lay in between. The CDR3 is CASSYSILMNTEAFF. The CDR3 nucleotides are TGTGCCAGCAGTTACTCGATACTAATGAACACTGAAGCTTTCTTT.

The V and J genes are TRBV7-9 and TRBJ2-1; weak D call: TRBD2 (5 bases). The CDR3 extends over 14 amino acids. V was trimmed by 8 bases and J by 0 bases, leaving 11 bases between them. Germline loops: CDR1 SEHNR, CDR2 FQNEAQ (reference sequence). CDR3 sequence reads: CASLIASSYNEQFF. The DNA for the CDR3 is TGTGCCAGCCTGATAGCGAGCTCCTACAATGAGCAGTTCTTC.

This sequence joins TRBV5-1 and TRBJ2-7; 8 bases are shared with TRBD1. The CDR3 covers 14 residues. Per germline, CDR1 SGHRS and CDR2 YFSETQ. V lost 1 base to trimming and J lost 2 bases; unmatched junction nucleotides: 2. In DNA form, the CDR3 reads TGCGCCAGCAGCTTGAGGACAGGGACCTACGAGCAGTACTTC. Translating gives CASSLRTGTYEQYF.

The chain uses TRBV5-8 and TRBJ2-2; the D is unclear. The V end lost 1 base, the J end lost 4 bases, and 8 bases lay between the germline ends. This CDR3 is 14 amino acids long. Germline V lookup: CDR1 SGHTS, CDR2 YDEGEE. Here the CDR3 reads CASSLWQITGELFF. CDR3 sequence (DNA): TGTGCCAGCAGCTTGTGGCAGATCACCGGGGAGCTGTTTTTT.

The chain combines TRBV4-2 with TRBJ2-5, with 10 nucleotides matching TRBD2. V gave up 0 bases and J gave up 2 bases; unmatched junction bases: 9. From germline, CDR1 is LGHNA and CDR2 YNFKEQ. The CDR3 has 18 residues. CDR3 sequence (DNA): TGTGCCAGCAGCCAAGATTTTCTAGCGGGGGCGCAACAAGAGACCCAGTACTTC. The encoded protein is CASSQDFLAGAQQETQYF.